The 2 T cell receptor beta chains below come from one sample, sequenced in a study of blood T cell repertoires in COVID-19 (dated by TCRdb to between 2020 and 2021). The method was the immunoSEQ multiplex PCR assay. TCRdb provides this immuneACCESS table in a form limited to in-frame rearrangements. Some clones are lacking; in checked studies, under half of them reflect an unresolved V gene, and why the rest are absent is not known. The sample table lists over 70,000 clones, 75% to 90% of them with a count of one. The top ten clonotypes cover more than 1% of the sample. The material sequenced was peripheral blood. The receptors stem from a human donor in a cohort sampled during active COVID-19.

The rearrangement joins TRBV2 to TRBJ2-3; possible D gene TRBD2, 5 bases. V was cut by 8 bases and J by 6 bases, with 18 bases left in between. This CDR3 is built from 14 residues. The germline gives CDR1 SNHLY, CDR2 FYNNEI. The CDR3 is CASRISGAGDTQYF. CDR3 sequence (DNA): TGTGCCAGCCGCATAAGCGGTGCGGGTGATACGCAGTATTTT.

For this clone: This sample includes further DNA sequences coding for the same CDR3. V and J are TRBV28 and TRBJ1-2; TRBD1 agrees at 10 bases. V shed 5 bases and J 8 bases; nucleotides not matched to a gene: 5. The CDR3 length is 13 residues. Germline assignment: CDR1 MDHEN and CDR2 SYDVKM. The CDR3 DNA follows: TGTGCCAGCAGTCCTGACAGGGGGCGCGGCTACACCTTC. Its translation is CASSPDRGRGYTF.